These 16 T cell receptor beta chains came from one sample sequenced in a study of technical replicates of blood from several donors. Here immunoSEQ multiplex PCR was the method, and the copy in TCRdb shows in-frame clones only, minus some. Among roughly 80,000 clones listed, around 91% were seen once. The sequencing input was T cells isolated from PBMCs. Receptors originate from a human donor in good health.

The DNA for the CDR3 is TGTGCCAGCAGTTACTTCTCTAGCGGAAGTGAGCAGTTCTTC. This sequence encodes CASSYFSSGSEQFF. J is TRBJ2-1 and V is TRBV6-5; 7 nucleotides match TRBD2. Germline assignment: CDR1 MNHEY and CDR2 SVGAGI. J was trimmed by 9 bases and V by 1 base; bases with no gene match: 6. The CDR3 is 14 residues long.

This sequence joins TRBV11-2 and TRBJ2-1, with 10 bases lining up with TRBD2. The CDR3 loop spans 16 amino acids. Germline CDR1 and CDR2: SGHAT and FQNNGV. V trimming: 3 bases; J trimming: 2 bases; junction bases outside the gene matches: 4. The CDR3 is CASSFGGLAAYNEQFF. CDR3 bases: TGTGCCAGCAGCTTTGGAGGACTAGCGGCCTACAATGAGCAGTTCTTC.

Here the CDR3 reads CASSFGLGEGPLETQYF. In nucleotides, the CDR3 is TGTGCCAGCAGCTTTGGGCTTGGGGAGGGCCCCCTGGAGACCCAGTACTTC. The V and J genes are TRBV7-2 and TRBJ2-5, with TRBD2 matching 7 bases. Trimming removed 3 bases from V and 5 bases from J; junction bases left unmatched: 15. Per germline, CDR1 SGHTA and CDR2 FQGNSA. This CDR3 is built from 17 residues.

The V gene is TRBV7-6, the J gene TRBJ2-1; D remains ambiguous. There are 14 residues in the CDR3. V lost 3 bases and J 5 bases, leaving 11 bases between the germline ends. Germline values: CDR1 SGHVS, CDR2 FNYEAQ. The CDR3 here is CASSFGNLNNEQFF. The CDR3 DNA sequence: TGTGCCAGCAGCTTTGGTAATCTAAACAATGAGCAGTTCTTC.

The rearrangement links TRBV12-5 to TRBJ2-3, with 11 bases matching TRBD2. Germline assignment: CDR1 LGHNT and CDR2 FRNRAP. The V segment lost 1 base and the J segment 5 bases; nucleotides outside the gene matches: 5. The CDR3 has 16 residues. CDR3 sequence: CASGLASSGRLDTQYF. As DNA, the CDR3 is TGTGCTAGTGGTTTGGCATCTAGCGGGAGGCTAGATACGCAGTATTTT.

The chain uses TRBV4-1 and TRBJ1-1; TRBD1 is a possible D gene (6 bases). The germline V gene has CDR1 MGHRA and CDR2 YSYEKL. The ends were cut back, 5 bases at V and 0 bases at J, with 16 bases in the middle. The CDR3 is 16 amino acids. The CDR3 here is CASSIHPDRMNTEAFF. The CDR3 DNA reads TGCGCCAGCAGCATTCACCCGGACAGAATGAACACTGAAGCTTTCTTT.

This clone was seen a few times. The V call is TRBV29-1, the J call TRBJ2-1, with D maybe TRBD1 (9 bases). Trimming removed 7 bases from V and 14 bases from J, with 21 bases in between. The germline gives CDR1 SQVTM, CDR2 ANQGSEA. The CDR3 runs to 12 residues. The CDR3 nucleotides read TGCAGCGGGGGACAGGGAGACGGGAGGGAGTTCTTC. Its translation is CSGGQGDGREFF.

The chain joins TRBV2 to TRBJ1-4; no clear D. CDR1 is SNHLY and CDR2 is FYNNEI in the germline V gene. This CDR3 spans 13 amino acids. V lost 6 bases and J 3 bases, leaving 8 bases between the germline ends. CDR3 amino acids: CASSGVSNEKLFF. The CDR3 DNA reads as TGTGCCAGCAGCGGAGTGTCTAATGAAAAACTGTTTTTT.

This chain links TRBV28 with TRBJ2-5; 9 nucleotides align to TRBD2. V was pared by 10 bases and J by 4 bases, with 7 bases of the junction left unmatched. The length of the CDR3 is 13 residues. Per the germline V gene, CDR1 is MDHEN and CDR2 is SYDVKM. In DNA, the CDR3 is TGTGCCACAGGGGCTAGCGGGACAGAGACCCAGTACTTC. This gives the protein CATGASGTETQYF.

The chain recombines TRBV11-3 with TRBJ2-3; D not certain. Between the trimmed V and J ends, which lost 4 bases and 0 bases, there was a span of 8 bases. This CDR3 is 14 amino acids long. Germline V gene data show CDR1 as SGHNT and CDR2 as YENEEA. CDR3: CASSSLTSTDTQYF. In DNA form, the CDR3 reads TGTGCCAGCAGCTCGCTGACTAGCACAGATACGCAGTATTTT.

The rearrangement uses TRBV19 and TRBJ1-3; tentative D call: TRBD1 (6 bases). The CDR3 loop spans 17 amino acids. Germline loops: CDR1 LNHDA, CDR2 SQIVND (reference sequence). V dropped 2 bases and J dropped 4 bases, with 18 bases sitting between them. In DNA, the CDR3 is TGTGCCAGTAGTATAATACCGGGGGGCGAATCCGGAAACACCATATATTTT. Translation: CASSIIPGGESGNTIYF.

The gene calls are TRBV20-1 and TRBJ1-1; no firm D call. Germline CDR1 DFQATT, CDR2 SNEGSKA (reference sequence). The V end was cut by 6 bases, the J end by 1 base, with 6 bases between. The CDR3 contains 11 residues. CDR3 nucleotide sequence: TGCAGTGCACGGGGGAACACTGAAGCTTTCTTT. Translating gives CSARGNTEAFF.

The chain joins TRBV27 to TRBJ1-2, with D tentatively TRBD1 (5 bases). Looked up from germline, CDR1 is MNHEY and CDR2 is SMNVEV (reference sequence). The length of the CDR3 is 16 residues. V was pared by 0 bases and J by 8 bases, with 19 bases between. The CDR3 DNA sequence: TGTGCCAGCAGTTTATCGCGGCAGGGAGGCATGTGGGGCTACACCTTC. This sequence encodes CASSLSRQGGMWGYTF.

The chain links TRBV7-3 to TRBJ2-1, with D unresolved. Looked up from germline, CDR1 is SGHTA and CDR2 is FQGTGA. The V end lost 6 bases, the J end lost 0 bases, and 12 bases lay between the germline ends. This CDR3 contains 15 residues. In nucleotides, the CDR3 is TGTGCCAGCAGTCCCTATATTAGCTCCTACAATGAGCAGTTCTTC. Protein product: CASSPYISSYNEQFF.

This clone has a handful of counts. The V and J genes are TRBV11-1 and TRBJ1-1, with D possibly TRBD1 on 6 matching bases. Germline V gives CDR1 SGHAT, CDR2 FQDESV (reference sequence). CDR3 length equals 13 residues. V was pared by 1 base and J by 10 bases, with 13 bases between. This CDR3 is CASSLGTVYGAFF. CDR3 bases: TGTGCCAGCAGCTTAGGGACAGTTTACGGAGCTTTCTTT.

This chain uses TRBV4-1 with TRBJ2-5, with 8 bases lining up with TRBD1. Germline CDR1 MGHRA, CDR2 YSYEKL. Germline trimming cut 2 bases from V and 6 bases from J; bases unmatched to any gene: 5. The CDR3 is 14 residues long. Here the CDR3 DNA reads TGCGCCAGCAGCCAAATACAGGGGGGAAAGACCCAGTACTTC. Its protein is CASSQIQGGKTQYF.